The rows below give T cell receptor beta chains drawn from one sample of a study of shared clonotypes between healthy human individuals. Repertoires were generated with immunoSEQ multiplex PCR, while TCRdb's copy carries only in-frame clones and drops some. The sample shows about 650,000 clones, just under 97% of them seen only once. Sequencing used naive CD8+ T cells sorted from blood. The receptors were gathered from a woman younger than 45 in good health. Both conserved end residues are part of each CDR3. A D gene is named only where the DNA matches it firmly.

D gene: .
J gene: TRBJ1-5
V gene: TRBV6-1
CDR3 DNA: TGTGCCAGCAGTCGAGGACGGGATAGCAATCAGCCCCAGCATTTT
CDR3 protein: CASSRGRDSNQPQHF

D gene: .
J gene: TRBJ2-7
V gene: TRBV4-1
CDR3 DNA: TGCGCCAGCAGCCAAACTAGGGGACCGGGGGAGCAGTACTTC
CDR3 protein: CASSQTRGPGEQYF

D gene: TRBD2
J gene: TRBJ2-1
V gene: TRBV7-6
CDR3 DNA: TGTGCCAGCAGCTTAGACCCCCCTCCTGAACGGGAGGGCAATGAGCAGTTCTTC
CDR3 protein: CASSLDPPPEREGNEQFF

D gene: .
J gene: TRBJ2-7
V gene: TRBV19
CDR3 DNA: TGTGCCAGTAGTATTTGGAGCGGAGGCGACGAGCAGTACTTC
CDR3 protein: CASSIWSGGDEQYF

D gene: TRBD2
J gene: TRBJ2-3
V gene: TRBV4-2
CDR3 DNA: TGTGCCAGCAGCCAAAGACTAGCGGTGGCTAGCACAGATACGCAGTATTTT
CDR3 protein: CASSQRLAVASTDTQYF

D gene: .
J gene: TRBJ1-2
V gene: TRBV28
CDR3 DNA: TGTGCCAGCAGACGGGGACTGATCTATGGCTACACCTTC
CDR3 protein: CASRRGLIYGYTF

D gene: .
J gene: TRBJ1-4
V gene: TRBV2
CDR3 DNA: TGTGCCAGCAGTGGACAGGCATTAGACGAAAAACTGTTTTTT
CDR3 protein: CASSGQALDEKLFF

D gene: .
J gene: TRBJ2-7
V gene: TRBV4-1
CDR3 DNA: TGCGCCAGCAGCCAAGGCCCCTCCTACGAGCAGTACTTC
CDR3 protein: CASSQGPSYEQYF

D gene: .
J gene: TRBJ2-7
V gene: TRBV21-1
CDR3 DNA: TGTGCGGAGAAATCCGGGACCGGGAACTACGAGCAGTACTTC
CDR3 protein: CAEKSGTGNYEQYF

D gene: .
J gene: TRBJ1-3
V gene: TRBV4-1
CDR3 DNA: TGCGCCAGCAGGCCTTCCGAAGGGGACTCTGGAAACACCATATATTTT
CDR3 protein: CASRPSEGDSGNTIYF

D gene: TRBD2
J gene: TRBJ2-7
V gene: TRBV7-9
CDR3 DNA: TGTGCCAGCAGTCCCTTTGGACTAGCGGGAAGCGAGCAGTACTTC
CDR3 protein: CASSPFGLAGSEQYF

D gene: .
J gene: TRBJ1-2
V gene: TRBV7-2
CDR3 DNA: TGTGCCAGCAACTCCTTAGCTCAGGGGATAGATGGCTACACCTTC
CDR3 protein: CASNSLAQGIDGYTF

D gene: TRBD2
J gene: TRBJ2-1
V gene: TRBV7-6
CDR3 DNA: TGTGCCAGCAGCTTAGGAGGTGCGGGGGGGCCTGAGCAGTTCTTC
CDR3 protein: CASSLGGAGGPEQFF

D gene: TRBD2
J gene: TRBJ2-4
V gene: TRBV29-1
CDR3 DNA: TGCAGCGTTGCTAGGACTAGCGGGAGGGCCGCCATTCAGTACTTC
CDR3 protein: CSVARTSGRAAIQYF

D gene: .
J gene: TRBJ2-1
V gene: TRBV7-9
CDR3 DNA: TGTGCCAGCAGCTCACCCAGGACTCGCGTTAATGAGCAGTTCTTC
CDR3 protein: CASSSPRTRVNEQFF

D gene: TRBD2
J gene: TRBJ2-7
V gene: TRBV7-2
CDR3 DNA: TGTGCCAGCAGCGGAAGACTAGCGGGTGACGAGCAGTACTTC
CDR3 protein: CASSGRLAGDEQYF